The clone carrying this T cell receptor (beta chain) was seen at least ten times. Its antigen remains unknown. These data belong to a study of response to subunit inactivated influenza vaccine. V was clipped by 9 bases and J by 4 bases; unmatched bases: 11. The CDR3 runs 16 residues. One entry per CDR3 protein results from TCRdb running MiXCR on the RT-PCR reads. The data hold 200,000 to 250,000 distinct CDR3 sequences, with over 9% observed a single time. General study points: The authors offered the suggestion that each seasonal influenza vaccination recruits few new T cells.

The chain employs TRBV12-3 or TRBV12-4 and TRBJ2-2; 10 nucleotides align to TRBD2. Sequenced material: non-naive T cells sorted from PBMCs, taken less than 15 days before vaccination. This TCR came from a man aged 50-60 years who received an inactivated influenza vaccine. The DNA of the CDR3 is TGTGCCAGTAGAAGCAGCGGGAGGGAGACCACCGGGGAGCTGTTTTTT. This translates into CASRSSGRETTGELFF.